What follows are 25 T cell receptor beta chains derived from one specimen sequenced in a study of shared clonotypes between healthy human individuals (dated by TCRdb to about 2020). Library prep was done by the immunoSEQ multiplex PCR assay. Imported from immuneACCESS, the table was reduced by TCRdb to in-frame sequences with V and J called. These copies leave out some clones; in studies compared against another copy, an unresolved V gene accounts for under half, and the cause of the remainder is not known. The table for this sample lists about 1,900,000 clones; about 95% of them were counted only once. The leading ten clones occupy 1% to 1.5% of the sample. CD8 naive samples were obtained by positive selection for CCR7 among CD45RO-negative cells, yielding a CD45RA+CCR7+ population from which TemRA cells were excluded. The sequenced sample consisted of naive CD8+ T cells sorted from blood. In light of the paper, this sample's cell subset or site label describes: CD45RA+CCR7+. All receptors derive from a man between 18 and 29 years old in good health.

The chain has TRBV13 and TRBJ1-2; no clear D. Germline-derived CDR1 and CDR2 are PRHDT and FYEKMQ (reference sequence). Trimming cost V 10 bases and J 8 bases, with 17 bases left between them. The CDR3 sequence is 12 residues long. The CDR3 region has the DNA TGTGCCACCTCGACACTTAGGAGCGGCTACACCTTC. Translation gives CATSTLRSGYTF.

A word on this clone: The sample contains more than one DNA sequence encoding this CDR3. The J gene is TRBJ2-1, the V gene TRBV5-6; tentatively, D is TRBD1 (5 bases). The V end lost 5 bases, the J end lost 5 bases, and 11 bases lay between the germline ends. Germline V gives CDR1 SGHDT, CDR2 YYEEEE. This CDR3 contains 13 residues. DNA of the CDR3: TGTGCCAGCAGTCTTGGGGCAAACAATGAGCAGTTCTTC. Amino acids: CASSLGANNEQFF.

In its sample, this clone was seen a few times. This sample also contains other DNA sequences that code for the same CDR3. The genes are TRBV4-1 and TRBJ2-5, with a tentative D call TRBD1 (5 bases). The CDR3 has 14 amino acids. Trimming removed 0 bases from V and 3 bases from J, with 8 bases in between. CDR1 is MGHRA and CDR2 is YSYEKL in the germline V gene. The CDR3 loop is CASSQDPREETQYF. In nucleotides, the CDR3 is TGCGCCAGCAGCCAAGATCCCAGGGAAGAGACCCAGTACTTC.

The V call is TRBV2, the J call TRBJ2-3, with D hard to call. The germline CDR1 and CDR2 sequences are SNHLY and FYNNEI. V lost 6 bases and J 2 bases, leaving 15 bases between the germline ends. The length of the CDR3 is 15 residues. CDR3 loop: CASSEPTSDTDTQYF. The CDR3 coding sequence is TGTGCCAGCAGCGAGCCCACCAGCGACACAGATACGCAGTATTTT.

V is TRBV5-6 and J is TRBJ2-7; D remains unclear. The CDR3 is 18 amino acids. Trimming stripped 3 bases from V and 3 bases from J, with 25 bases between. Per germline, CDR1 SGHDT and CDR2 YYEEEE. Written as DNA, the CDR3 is TGTGCCAGCAGCTCGCACCCGTTCTCCCTTTTCGAGGACTACGAGCAGTACTTC. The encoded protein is CASSSHPFSLFEDYEQYF.

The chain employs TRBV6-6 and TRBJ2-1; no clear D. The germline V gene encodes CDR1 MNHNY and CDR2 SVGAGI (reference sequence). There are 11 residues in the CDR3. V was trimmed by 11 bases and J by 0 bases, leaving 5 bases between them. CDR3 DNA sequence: TGTGCCTGCACCTCCTACAATGAGCAGTTCTTC. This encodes CACTSYNEQFF.

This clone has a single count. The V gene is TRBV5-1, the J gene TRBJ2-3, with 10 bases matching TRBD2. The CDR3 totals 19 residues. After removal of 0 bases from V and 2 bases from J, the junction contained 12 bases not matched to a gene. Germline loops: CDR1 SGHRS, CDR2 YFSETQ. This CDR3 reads CASSLGFRGGTSDTDTQYF. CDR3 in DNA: TGCGCCAGCAGCTTGGGGTTCCGTGGGGGGACTAGCGACACAGATACGCAGTATTTT.

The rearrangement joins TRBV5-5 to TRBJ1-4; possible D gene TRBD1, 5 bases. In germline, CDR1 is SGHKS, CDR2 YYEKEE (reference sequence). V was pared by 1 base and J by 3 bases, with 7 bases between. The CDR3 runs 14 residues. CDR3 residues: CASSLWDSNEKLFF. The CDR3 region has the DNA TGTGCCAGCAGCTTGTGGGACTCTAATGAAAAACTGTTTTTT. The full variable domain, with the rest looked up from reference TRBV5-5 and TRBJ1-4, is DAGVTQSPTHLIKTRGQQVTLRCSPISGHKSVSWYQQVLGQGPQFIFQYYEKEERGRGNFPDRFSARQFPNYSSELNVNALLLGDSALYLCASSLWDSNEKLFFGSGTQLSVL.

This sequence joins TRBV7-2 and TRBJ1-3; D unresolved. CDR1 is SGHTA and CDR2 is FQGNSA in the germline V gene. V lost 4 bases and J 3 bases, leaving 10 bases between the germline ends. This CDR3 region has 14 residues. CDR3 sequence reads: CASSSGLYGNTIYF. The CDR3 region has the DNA TGTGCCAGCAGCTCCGGGTTATATGGAAACACCATATATTTT.

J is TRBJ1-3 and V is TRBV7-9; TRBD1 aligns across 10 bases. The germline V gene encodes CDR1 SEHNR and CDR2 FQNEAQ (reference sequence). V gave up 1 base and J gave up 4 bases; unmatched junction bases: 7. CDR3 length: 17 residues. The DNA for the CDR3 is TGTGCCAGCAGCTTAGGCCCGGGACAGGGGCAAGGAAACACCATATATTTT. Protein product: CASSLGPGQGQGNTIYF.

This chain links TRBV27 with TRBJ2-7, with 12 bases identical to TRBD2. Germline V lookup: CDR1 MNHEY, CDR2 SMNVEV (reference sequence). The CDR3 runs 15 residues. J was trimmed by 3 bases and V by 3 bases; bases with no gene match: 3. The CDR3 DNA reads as TGTGCCAGCAGTTTCAGACTAGCGGGAGTCTACGAGCAGTACTTC. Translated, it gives CASSFRLAGVYEQYF.

CDR3 coding DNA: TGTGCCAGCAGCTTCACGGAGGAGCTGTTTTTT. It is translated as CASSFTEELFF. J is TRBJ2-2 and V is TRBV11-2; no clear D gene. The V and J ends lost 3 bases and 10 bases respectively, with 6 bases between them. This CDR3 has 11 residues. The germline V gene has CDR1 SGHAT and CDR2 FQNNGV.

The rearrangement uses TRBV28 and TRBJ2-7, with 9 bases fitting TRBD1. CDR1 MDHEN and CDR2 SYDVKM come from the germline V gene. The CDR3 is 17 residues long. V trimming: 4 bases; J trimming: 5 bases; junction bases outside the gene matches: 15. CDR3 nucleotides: TGTGCCAGCAGTTCTAAGAAAAGGACAGGGGCGAACCACGAGCAGTACTTC. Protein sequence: CASSSKKRTGANHEQYF.

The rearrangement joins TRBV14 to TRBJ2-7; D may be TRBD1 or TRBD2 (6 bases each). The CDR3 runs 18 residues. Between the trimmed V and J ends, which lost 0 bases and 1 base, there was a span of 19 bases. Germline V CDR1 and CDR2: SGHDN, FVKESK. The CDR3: CASSQDHGGHKKSYEQYF. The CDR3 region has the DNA TGTGCCAGCAGCCAAGATCATGGGGGGCATAAAAAATCCTACGAGCAGTACTTC.

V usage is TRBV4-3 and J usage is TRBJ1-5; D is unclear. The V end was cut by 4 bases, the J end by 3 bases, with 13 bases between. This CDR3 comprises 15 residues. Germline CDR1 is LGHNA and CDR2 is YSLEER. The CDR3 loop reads CASSPHATDNQPQHF. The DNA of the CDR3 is TGCGCCAGCAGCCCGCACGCAACGGACAATCAGCCCCAGCATTTT.

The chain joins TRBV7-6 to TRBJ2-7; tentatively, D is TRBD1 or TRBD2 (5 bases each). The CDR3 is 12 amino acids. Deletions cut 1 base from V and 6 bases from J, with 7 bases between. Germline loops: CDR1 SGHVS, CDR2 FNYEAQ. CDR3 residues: CASSLEGTEQYF. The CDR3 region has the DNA TGTGCCAGCAGCTTAGAAGGGACCGAGCAGTACTTC.

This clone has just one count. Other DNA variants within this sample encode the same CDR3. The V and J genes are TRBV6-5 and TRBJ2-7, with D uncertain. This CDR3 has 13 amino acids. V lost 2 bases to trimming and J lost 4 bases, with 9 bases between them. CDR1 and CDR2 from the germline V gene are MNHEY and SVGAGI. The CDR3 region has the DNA TGTGCCAGCAGTTACGTCGGCGCTTACGAGCAGTACTTC. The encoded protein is CASSYVGAYEQYF.

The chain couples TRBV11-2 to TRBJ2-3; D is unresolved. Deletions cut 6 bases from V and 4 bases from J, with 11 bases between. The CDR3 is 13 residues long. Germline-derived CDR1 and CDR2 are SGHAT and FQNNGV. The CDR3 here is CASSYHSADTQYF. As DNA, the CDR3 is TGTGCCAGCAGTTACCACAGTGCAGATACGCAGTATTTT.

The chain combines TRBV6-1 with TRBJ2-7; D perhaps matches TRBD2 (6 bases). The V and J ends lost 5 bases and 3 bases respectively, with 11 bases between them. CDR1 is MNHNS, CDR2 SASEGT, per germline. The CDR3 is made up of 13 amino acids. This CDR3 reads CASSTPGDYEQYF. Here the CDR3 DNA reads TGTGCCAGCAGTACCCCGGGAGACTACGAGCAGTACTTC.

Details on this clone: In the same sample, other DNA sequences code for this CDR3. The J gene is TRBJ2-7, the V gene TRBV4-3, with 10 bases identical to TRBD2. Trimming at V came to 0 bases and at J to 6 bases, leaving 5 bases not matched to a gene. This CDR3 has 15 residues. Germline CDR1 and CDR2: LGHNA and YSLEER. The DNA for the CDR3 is TGCGCCAGCAGCCAAGACGGTCTAGCGGGAGCCGAGCAGTACTTC. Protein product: CASSQDGLAGAEQYF.

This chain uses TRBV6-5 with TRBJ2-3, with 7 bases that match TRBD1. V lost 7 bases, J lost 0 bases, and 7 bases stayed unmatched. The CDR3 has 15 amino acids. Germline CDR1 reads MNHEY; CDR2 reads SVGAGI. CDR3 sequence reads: CASTPTGASTDTQYF. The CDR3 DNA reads TGTGCCAGCACCCCAACAGGGGCCAGCACAGATACGCAGTATTTT.

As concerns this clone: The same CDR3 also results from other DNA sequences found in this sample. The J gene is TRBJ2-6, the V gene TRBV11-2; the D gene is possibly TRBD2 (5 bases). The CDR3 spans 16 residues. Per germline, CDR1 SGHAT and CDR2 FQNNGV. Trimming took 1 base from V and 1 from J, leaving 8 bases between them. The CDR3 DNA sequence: TGTGCCAGCAGCTTAGGTCCGGGGTCTGGGGCCAACGTCCTGACTTTC. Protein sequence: CASSLGPGSGANVLTF.

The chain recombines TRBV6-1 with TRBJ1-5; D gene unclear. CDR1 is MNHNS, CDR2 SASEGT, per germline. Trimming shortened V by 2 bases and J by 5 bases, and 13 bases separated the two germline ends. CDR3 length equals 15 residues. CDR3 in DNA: TGTGCCAGCAGTGAATCCCCCCGCCCAGATCAGCCCCAGCATTTT. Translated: CASSESPRPDQPQHF.

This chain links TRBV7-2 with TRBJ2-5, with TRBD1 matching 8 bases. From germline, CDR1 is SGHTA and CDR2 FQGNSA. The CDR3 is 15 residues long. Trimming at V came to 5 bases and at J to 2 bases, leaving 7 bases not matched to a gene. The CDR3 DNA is TGTGCCAGCAGCCCCGATCACAGGGGGCAAGAGACCCAGTACTTC. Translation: CASSPDHRGQETQYF.

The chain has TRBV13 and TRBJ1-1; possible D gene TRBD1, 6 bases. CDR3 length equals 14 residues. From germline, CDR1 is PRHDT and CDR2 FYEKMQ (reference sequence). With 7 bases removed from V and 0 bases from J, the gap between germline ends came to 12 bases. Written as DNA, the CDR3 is TGTGCCAGCACCCCCCGGACAGTGAACACTGAAGCTTTCTTT. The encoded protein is CASTPRTVNTEAFF.